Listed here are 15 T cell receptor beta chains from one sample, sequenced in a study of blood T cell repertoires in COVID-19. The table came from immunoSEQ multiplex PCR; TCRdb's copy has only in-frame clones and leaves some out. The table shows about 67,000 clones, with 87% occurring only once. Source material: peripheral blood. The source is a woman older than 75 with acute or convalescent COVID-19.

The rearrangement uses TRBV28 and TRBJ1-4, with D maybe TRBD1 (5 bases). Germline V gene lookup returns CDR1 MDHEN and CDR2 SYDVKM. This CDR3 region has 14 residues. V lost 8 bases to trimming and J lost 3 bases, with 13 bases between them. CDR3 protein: CASGVRVANEKLFF. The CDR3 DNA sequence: TGTGCCAGCGGCGTCAGGGTTGCTAATGAAAAACTGTTTTTT.

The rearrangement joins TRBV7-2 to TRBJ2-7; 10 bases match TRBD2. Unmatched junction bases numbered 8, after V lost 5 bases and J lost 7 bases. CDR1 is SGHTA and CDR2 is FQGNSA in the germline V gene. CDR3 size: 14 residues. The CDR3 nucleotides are TGTGCCAGCAGCAACCTAGCGGGAGTAGGGGAGCAGTACTTC. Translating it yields CASSNLAGVGEQYF.

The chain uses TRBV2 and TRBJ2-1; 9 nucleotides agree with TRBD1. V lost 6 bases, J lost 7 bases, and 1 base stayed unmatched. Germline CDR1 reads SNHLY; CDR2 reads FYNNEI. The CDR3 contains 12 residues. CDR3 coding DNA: TGTGCCAGCAGAGACAGGGGGAATGAGCAGTTCTTC. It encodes CASRDRGNEQFF.

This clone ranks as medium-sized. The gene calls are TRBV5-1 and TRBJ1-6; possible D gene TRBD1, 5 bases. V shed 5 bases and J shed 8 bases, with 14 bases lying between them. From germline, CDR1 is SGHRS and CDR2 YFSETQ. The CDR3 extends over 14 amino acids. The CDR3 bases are TGCGCCAGCAGATTTTGGGACTTGGATTCACCCCTCCACTTT. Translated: CASRFWDLDSPLHF. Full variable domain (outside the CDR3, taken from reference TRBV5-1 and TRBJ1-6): KAGVTQTPRYLIKTRGQQVTLSCSPISGHRSVSWYQQTPGQGLQFLFEYFSETQRNKGNFPGRFSGRQFSNSRSEMNVSTLELGDSALYLCASRFWDLDSPLHFGNGTRLTVT.

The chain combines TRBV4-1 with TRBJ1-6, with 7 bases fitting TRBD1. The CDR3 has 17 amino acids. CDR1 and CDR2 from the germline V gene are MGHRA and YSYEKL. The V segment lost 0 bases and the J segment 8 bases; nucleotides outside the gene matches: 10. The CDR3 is CASSQDYQKGAYSPLHF. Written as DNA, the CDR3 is TGCGCCAGCAGCCAAGACTACCAAAAGGGGGCCTATTCACCCCTCCACTTT.

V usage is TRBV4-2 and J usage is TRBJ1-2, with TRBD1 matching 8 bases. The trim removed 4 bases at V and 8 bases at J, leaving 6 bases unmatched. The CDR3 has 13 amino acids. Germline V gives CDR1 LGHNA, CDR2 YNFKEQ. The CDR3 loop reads CASSRGQGEGYTF. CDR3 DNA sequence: TGTGCCAGCAGCCGCGGACAGGGAGAGGGCTACACCTTC.

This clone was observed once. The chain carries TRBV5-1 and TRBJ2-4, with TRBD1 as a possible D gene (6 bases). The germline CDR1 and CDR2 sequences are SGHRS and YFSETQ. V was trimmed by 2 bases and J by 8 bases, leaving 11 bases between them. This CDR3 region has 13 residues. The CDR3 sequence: CASSFQGNDIQYF. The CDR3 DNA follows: TGCGCCAGCAGCTTTCAGGGGAACGACATTCAGTACTTC.

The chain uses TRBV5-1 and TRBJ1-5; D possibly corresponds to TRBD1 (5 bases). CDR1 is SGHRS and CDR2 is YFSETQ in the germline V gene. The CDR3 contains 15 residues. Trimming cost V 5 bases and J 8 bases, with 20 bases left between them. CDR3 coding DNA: TGCGCCAGCAGTCCCACGGGGGGATCAAAGGAGCCCCAGCATTTT. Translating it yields CASSPTGGSKEPQHF.

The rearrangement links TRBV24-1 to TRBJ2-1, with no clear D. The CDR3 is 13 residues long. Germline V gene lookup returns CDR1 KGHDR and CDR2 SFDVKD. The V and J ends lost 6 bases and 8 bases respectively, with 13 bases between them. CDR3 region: CATSKRHNDEQFF. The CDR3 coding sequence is TGTGCCACCAGTAAGCGCCACAATGATGAGCAGTTCTTC.

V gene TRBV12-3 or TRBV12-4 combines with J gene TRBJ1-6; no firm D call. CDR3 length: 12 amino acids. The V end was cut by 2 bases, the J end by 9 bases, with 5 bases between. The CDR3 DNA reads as TGTGCCAGCAGTTTATCAGGTTCACCCCTCCACTTT. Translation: CASSLSGSPLHF.

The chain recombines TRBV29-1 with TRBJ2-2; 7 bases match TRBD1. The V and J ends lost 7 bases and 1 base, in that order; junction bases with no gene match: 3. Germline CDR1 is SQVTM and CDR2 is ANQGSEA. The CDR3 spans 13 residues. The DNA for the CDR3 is TGCAGCGGGGGACAGCAGAACACCGGGGAGCTGTTTTTT. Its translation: CSGGQQNTGELFF.

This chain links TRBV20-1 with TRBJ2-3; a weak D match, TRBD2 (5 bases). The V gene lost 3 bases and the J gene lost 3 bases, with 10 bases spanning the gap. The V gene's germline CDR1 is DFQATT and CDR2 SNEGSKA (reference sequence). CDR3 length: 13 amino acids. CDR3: CSASVGETDTQYF. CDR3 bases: TGCAGTGCTAGTGTGGGAGAAACAGATACGCAGTATTTT.

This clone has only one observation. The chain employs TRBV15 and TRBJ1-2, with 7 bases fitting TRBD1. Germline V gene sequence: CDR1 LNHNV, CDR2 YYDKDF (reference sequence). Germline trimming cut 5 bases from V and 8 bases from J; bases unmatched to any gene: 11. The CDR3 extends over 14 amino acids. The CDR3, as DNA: TGTGCCACCAGCCCGAGAAACACAGGGGAAGGCTACACCTTC. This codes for CATSPRNTGEGYTF.

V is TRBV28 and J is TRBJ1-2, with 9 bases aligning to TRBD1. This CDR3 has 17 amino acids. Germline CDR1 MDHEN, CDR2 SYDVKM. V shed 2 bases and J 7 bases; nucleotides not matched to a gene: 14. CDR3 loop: CASSLPLYRGLGRGYTF. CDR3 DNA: TGTGCCAGCAGTTTACCCCTTTACAGGGGGCTAGGTCGTGGCTACACCTTC.

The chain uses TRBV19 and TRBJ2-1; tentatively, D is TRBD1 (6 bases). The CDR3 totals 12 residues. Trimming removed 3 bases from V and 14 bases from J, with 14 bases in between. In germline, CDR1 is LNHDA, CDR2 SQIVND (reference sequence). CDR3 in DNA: TGTGCCAGTAGTATTCCGACAGGCCATAAGTTCTTC. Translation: CASSIPTGHKFF.